The 22 T cell receptor beta chains reported below all come from one sample, sequenced in a study of cytomegalovirus exposure and HLA in healthy donors. The PCR was carried out with 60 Vbeta primers and 13 Jbeta primers. Libraries were prepared by immunoSEQ multiplex PCR; TCRdb keeps only in-frame clonotypes and omits some of them. Of roughly 98,000 clones detected, 76% appear once; the ten largest clones hold 2% to 2.5%. The sequenced sample was PBMCs. Every receptor here comes from a man in his forties in good health and CMV-seronegative.

This clone showed up just once. The V gene is TRBV19, the J gene TRBJ1-2; a weak D match, TRBD1 (6 bases). Trimming stripped 5 bases from V and 8 bases from J, with 15 bases between. This CDR3 is built from 13 residues. Germline lookup yields CDR1 LNHDA and CDR2 SQIVND (reference sequence). The CDR3 bases are TGTGCCAGTAGTCCTCAGGGGTTACGGGGCTACACCTTC. This encodes CASSPQGLRGYTF. Drawing the rest from reference TRBV19 and TRBJ1-2, the complete variable domain is DGGITQSPKYLFRKEGQNVTLSCEQNLNHDAMYWYRQDPGQGLRLIYYSQIVNDFQKGDIAEGYSVSREKKESFPLTVTSAQKNPTAFYLCASSPQGLRGYTFGSGTRLTVV.

The chain links TRBV21-1 to TRBJ2-7; TRBD1 is the table's D call and was not checked against the DNA. TRBV21-1 is labeled a pseudogene. This CDR3 has 14 residues. The CDR3 DNA reads TGTGCCAGCGGACTCAGGGGTAATTCCTACGAGCAGTACTTC. It encodes CASGLRGNSYEQYF.

The V gene is TRBV7-9, the J gene TRBJ2-7, with TRBD2 matching over 12 bases. V shed 1 base, J shed 7 bases, and the junction held 11 bases outside the gene matches. The germline V gene encodes CDR1 SEHNR and CDR2 FQNEAQ (reference sequence). The CDR3 runs 17 residues. The CDR3 loop is CASSLGLAGGPSLEQYF. CDR3 DNA sequence: TGTGCCAGCAGCTTAGGGCTAGCGGGAGGGCCTTCGCTGGAGCAGTACTTC.

V and J are TRBV7-8 and TRBJ2-3, with 9 positions matching TRBD2. V shed 4 bases and J 7 bases; nucleotides not matched to a gene: 6. CDR3 length: 14 residues. CDR1 and CDR2 (germline): SGHVS, FQNEAQ. The CDR3 region has the DNA TGTGCCAGCAGCTCGACTAGCGGTCTTCATACGCAGTATTTT. Translating it yields CASSSTSGLHTQYF. The entire variable domain, with the rest obtained from reference TRBV7-8 and TRBJ2-3, is as follows: GAGVSQSPRYKVAKRGQDVALRCDPISGHVSLFWYQQALGQGPEFLTYFQNEAQLDKSGLPSDRFFAERPEGSVSTLKIQRTQQEDSAVYLCASSSTSGLHTQYFGPGTRLTVL.

V usage is TRBV7-2 and J usage is TRBJ2-3; 7 nucleotides line up with TRBD1. The junction had 14 bases not matched to a gene; V was cut back by 6 bases and J by 2 bases. This CDR3 contains 17 residues. Germline CDR1 and CDR2: SGHTA and FQGNSA. The CDR3 region is CASREGGRATNTDTQYF. CDR3 DNA sequence: TGTGCCAGCAGGGAAGGGGGCCGGGCCACAAACACAGATACGCAGTATTTT.

The chain links TRBV5-1 to TRBJ2-2; 9 bases are shared with TRBD1. The J segment lost 3 bases and the V segment lost 4 bases, leaving 4 bases of the junction unmatched. The CDR3 runs 15 residues. Looked up from germline, CDR1 is SGHRS and CDR2 is YFSETQ. CDR3 protein: CASSGRQGDTGELFF. The CDR3 DNA reads TGCGCCAGCAGCGGGCGACAGGGGGACACCGGGGAGCTGTTTTTT.

This rearrangement joins TRBV6-1 to TRBJ2-7; 7 nucleotides line up with TRBD1. This CDR3 region has 14 residues. J gave up 4 bases and V 4 bases, and 7 bases lay outside the gene matches. Per germline, CDR1 MNHNS and CDR2 SASEGT. This chain's CDR3 is CASSATGSPYEQYF. The CDR3 bases are TGTGCCAGCAGTGCGACAGGGTCCCCGTACGAGCAGTACTTC.

This chain joins TRBV28 and TRBJ2-4, with a tentative D call TRBD1 (6 bases). CDR3 length: 12 residues. CDR1 is MDHEN and CDR2 is SYDVKM in the germline V gene. The germline V and J ends were trimmed by 5 bases and 12 bases, with 14 bases remaining between them. DNA for the CDR3: TGTGCCAGCAGTACCACGGGACACAATCAGTACTTC. Translation: CASSTTGHNQYF.

V and J are TRBV27 and TRBJ2-7; TRBD1 agrees at 7 bases. Germline V lookup: CDR1 MNHEY, CDR2 SMNVEV (reference sequence). With 3 bases clipped from V and 3 bases from J, the junction kept 5 bases outside the gene matches. CDR3 length equals 14 residues. CDR3 in amino acids: CASSFGTAHYEQYF. The CDR3 DNA reads as TGTGCCAGCAGTTTTGGGACAGCGCACTACGAGCAGTACTTC.

The CDR3 is CASSLSGGEAFF. The DNA of the CDR3 is TGTGCCAGCAGCTTATCGGGGGGTGAAGCTTTCTTT. V and J are TRBV11-2 and TRBJ1-1; possibly TRBD1 for D (5 bases). Germline CDR1 reads SGHAT; CDR2 reads FQNNGV. CDR3 length equals 12 residues. The V gene lost 2 bases and the J gene lost 7 bases, with 8 bases spanning the gap. The complete variable domain, with remaining parts taken from reference TRBV11-2 and TRBJ1-1, reads EAGVAQSPRYKIIEKRQSVAFWCNPISGHATLYWYQQILGQGPKLLIQFQNNGVVDDSQLPKDRFSAERLKGVDSTLKIQPAKLEDSAVYLCASSLSGGEAFFGQGTRLTVV.

With regard to this clone: The junction shows a germline mismatch at one end, possibly a read error. The chain joins TRBV9 to TRBJ2-5; tentative D call: TRBD1 (6 bases). CDR3 length: 15 residues. The germline V gene encodes CDR1 SGDLS and CDR2 YYNGEE. CDR3 amino acids: CASSVGQGPQEAQYF. Written as DNA, the CDR3 is TGTGCCAGCAGCGTAGGTCAGGGGCCACAAGAGGCCCAGTACTTC. The full variable domain, in which reference TRBV9 and TRBJ2-5 provide the parts outside the CDR3, is DSGVTQTPKHLITATGQRVTLRCSPRSGDLSVYWYQQSLDQGLQFLIQYYNGEERAKGNILERFSAQQFPDLHSELNLSSLELGDSALYFCASSVGQGPQEAQYFGPGTRLLVL.

The gene calls are TRBV27 and TRBJ2-2; D is ambiguous. The CDR3 has 15 residues. Between the trimmed V and J ends, which lost 0 bases and 0 bases, there was a span of 5 bases. Germline values: CDR1 MNHEY, CDR2 SMNVEV (reference sequence). The CDR3 region has the DNA TGTGCCAGCAGTTTATCGTCGGCGAACACCGGGGAGCTGTTTTTT. Encoded protein: CASSLSSANTGELFF.

The genes are TRBV9 and TRBJ1-6, with TRBD1 as a possible D gene (6 bases). V lost 0 bases, J lost 2 bases, and 9 bases lay in between. In germline, CDR1 is SGDLS, CDR2 YYNGEE. The CDR3 is 16 residues long. The CDR3 protein is CASSVEQGAYNSPLHF. For the CDR3, the DNA is TGTGCCAGCAGCGTAGAACAGGGCGCCTATAATTCACCCCTCCACTTT.

This clone was seen just once. The gene calls are TRBV19 and TRBJ2-2, with D possibly TRBD1 on 6 matching bases. Germline CDR1 and CDR2: LNHDA and SQIVND (reference sequence). Deletions cut 7 bases from V and 1 base from J, with 13 bases between. CDR3 length: 15 amino acids. Here the CDR3 reads CASKVRTENTGELFF. The CDR3 DNA is TGTGCCAGTAAAGTCCGGACAGAGAACACCGGGGAGCTGTTTTTT.

This clone was seen once. The chain links TRBV28 to TRBJ2-7; TRBD1 matches 7 bases. Trimming removed 7 bases from V and 3 bases from J; junction bases left unmatched: 12. This CDR3 has 15 amino acids. Looked up from germline, CDR1 is MDHEN and CDR2 is SYDVKM. CDR3 DNA sequence: TGTGCCAGCAATCCCCCGGGACAGAGCAACTACGAGCAGTACTTC. Translating it yields CASNPPGQSNYEQYF.

In this sample, this clone turned up a few times. The chain has TRBV4-1 and TRBJ1-1; weak D call: TRBD1 (5 bases). Germline V gene sequence: CDR1 MGHRA, CDR2 YSYEKL. V was clipped by 1 base and J by 2 bases, with 14 bases between them. The length of the CDR3 is 16 residues. This CDR3 is CASSQVADSFNTEAFF. The CDR3, as DNA: TGCGCCAGCAGCCAAGTGGCTGACAGTTTCAACACTGAAGCTTTCTTT.

V usage is TRBV6-5 and J usage is TRBJ1-5, with 8 bases aligning to TRBD1. Germline V lookup: CDR1 MNHEY, CDR2 SVGAGI. This CDR3 is built from 14 residues. V shed 5 bases, J shed 4 bases, and the junction held 4 bases outside the gene matches. The CDR3 reads CASSKRQGNQPQHF. The CDR3 region has the DNA TGTGCCAGCAGTAAACGACAGGGGAATCAGCCCCAGCATTTT.

The chain links TRBV5-1 to TRBJ1-2; the D is unclear. Trimming took 4 bases from V and 5 from J, leaving 18 bases between them. This CDR3 is built from 15 residues. In germline, CDR1 is SGHRS, CDR2 YFSETQ. This chain's CDR3 is CASSHETGRLYGYTF. CDR3 DNA sequence: TGCGCCAGCAGCCATGAAACGGGGAGATTGTATGGCTACACCTTC.

V and J are TRBV7-2 and TRBJ2-4, with 11 positions matching TRBD1. The V gene end was trimmed by 10 bases and the J gene end by 4 bases; junction bases not matched to a gene: 3. This CDR3 comprises 13 residues. The V gene's germline CDR1 is SGHTA and CDR2 FQGNSA. CDR3 loop: CATGDRGKNIQYF. The CDR3 bases are TGTGCCACCGGGGACAGGGGGAAAAACATTCAGTACTTC.

V gene TRBV19 combines with J gene TRBJ2-7, with TRBD1 matching 7 bases. Germline assignment: CDR1 LNHDA and CDR2 SQIVND (reference sequence). The CDR3 length is 13 residues. V shed 1 base, J shed 5 bases, and the junction held 2 bases outside the gene matches. For the CDR3, the DNA is TGTGCCAGTAGTATAGCTCAGGGGGACGAGCAGTACTTC. It specifies CASSIAQGDEQYF.

This rearrangement joins TRBV10-1 to TRBJ2-5; 7 positions agree with TRBD2. Germline-derived CDR1 and CDR2 are WNHNN and SYGVQD (reference sequence). This CDR3 spans 13 amino acids. V was clipped by 5 bases and J by 4 bases; unmatched bases: 4. As DNA, the CDR3 is TGCGCCAGCAGTCGGACTAGGACAGAGACCCAGTACTTC. It specifies CASSRTRTETQYF.

The rearrangement uses TRBV5-1 and TRBJ2-5; D is unresolved. The J call is in doubt because the DNA end fits TRBJ2-7 better. CDR3 size: 14 residues. Germline V gives CDR1 SGHRS, CDR2 YFSETQ. The CDR3 is CASSLDSTTYEQYF. In DNA form, the CDR3 reads TGCGCCAGCAGCTTGGACAGTACAACCTACGAGCAGTACTTC.